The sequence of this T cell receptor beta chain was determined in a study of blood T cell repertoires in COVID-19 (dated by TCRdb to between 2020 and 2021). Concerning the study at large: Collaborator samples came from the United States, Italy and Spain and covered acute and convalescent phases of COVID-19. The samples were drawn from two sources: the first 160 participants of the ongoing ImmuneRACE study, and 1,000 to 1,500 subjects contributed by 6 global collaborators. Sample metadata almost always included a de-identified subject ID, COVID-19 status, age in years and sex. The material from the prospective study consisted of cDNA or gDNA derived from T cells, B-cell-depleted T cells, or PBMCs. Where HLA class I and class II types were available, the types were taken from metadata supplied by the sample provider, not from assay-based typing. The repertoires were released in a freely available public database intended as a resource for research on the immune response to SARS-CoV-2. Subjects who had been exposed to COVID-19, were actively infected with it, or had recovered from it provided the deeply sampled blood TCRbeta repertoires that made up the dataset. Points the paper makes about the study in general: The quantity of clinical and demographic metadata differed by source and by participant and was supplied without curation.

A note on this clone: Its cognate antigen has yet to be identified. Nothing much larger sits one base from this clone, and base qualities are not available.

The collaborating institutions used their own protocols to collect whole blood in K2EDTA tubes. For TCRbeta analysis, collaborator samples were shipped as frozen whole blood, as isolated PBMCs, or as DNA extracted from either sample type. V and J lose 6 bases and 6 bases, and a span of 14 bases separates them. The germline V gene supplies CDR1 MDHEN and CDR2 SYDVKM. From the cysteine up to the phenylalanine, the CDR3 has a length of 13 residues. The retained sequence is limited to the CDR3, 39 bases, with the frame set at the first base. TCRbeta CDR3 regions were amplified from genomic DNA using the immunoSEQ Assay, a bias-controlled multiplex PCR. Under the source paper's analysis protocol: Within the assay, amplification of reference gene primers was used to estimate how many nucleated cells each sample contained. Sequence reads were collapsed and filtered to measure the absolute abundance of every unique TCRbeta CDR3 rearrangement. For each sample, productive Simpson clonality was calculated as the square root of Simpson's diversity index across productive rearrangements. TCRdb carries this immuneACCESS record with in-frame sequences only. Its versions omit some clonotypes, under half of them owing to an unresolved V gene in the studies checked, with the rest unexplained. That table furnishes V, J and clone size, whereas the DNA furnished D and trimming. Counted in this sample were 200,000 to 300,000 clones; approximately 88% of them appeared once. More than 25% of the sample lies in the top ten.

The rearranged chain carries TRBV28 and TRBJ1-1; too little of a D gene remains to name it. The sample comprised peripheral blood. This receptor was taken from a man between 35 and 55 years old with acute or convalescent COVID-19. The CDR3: CASSIRPGSEAFF. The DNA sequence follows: TGTGCCAGCAGCATACGCCCAGGTTCTGAAGCTTTCTTT.